Listed below are T cell receptor beta chains from one sample, sequenced in a study of cytomegalovirus exposure and HLA in healthy donors. The method was immunoSEQ multiplex PCR; TCRdb's version includes in-frame clones alone and lacks a portion of them. The sample includes fewer than 130,000 clones, about three quarters of them seen just once. The sample taken for sequencing was PBMCs. These receptors originate from a woman in her sixties or seventies in good health and CMV-seropositive. Both conserved end residues are part of each CDR3.

v_gene	j_gene	CDR3aa
TRBV6-5	TRBJ1-1	CASSYSGGQGNYRAFF
TRBV25-1	TRBJ1-1	CASSQGALVAFF
TRBV2	TRBJ2-5	CASSRPEGLGAVVQTQYF
TRBV6-1	TRBJ1-3	CASSDRPPGTGNTIYF
TRBV6-1	TRBJ2-7	CASSEIGGYEQYF
TRBV27	TRBJ1-1	CASSVTGGVEAFF
TRBV6-1	TRBJ2-1	CASRGGTSGYNEQFF
TRBV5-1	TRBJ2-7	CASSLDSWPGGEQYF
TRBV18	TRBJ1-1	CASSQGPNTEAFF
TRBV6-1	TRBJ2-1	CASIRGTSGYNEQFF
TRBV9	TRBJ2-5	CASSVGVSQETQYF
TRBV9	TRBJ2-5	CASSVRGLADWETQYF
TRBV5-1	TRBJ2-1	CASSLLADYNEQFF
TRBV5-5	TRBJ1-2	CASSLAMAGDPGNYGYTF
TRBV5-4	TRBJ2-7	CASSLSQRASSYEQYF
TRBV28	TRBJ2-5	CASTSVAWETQYF